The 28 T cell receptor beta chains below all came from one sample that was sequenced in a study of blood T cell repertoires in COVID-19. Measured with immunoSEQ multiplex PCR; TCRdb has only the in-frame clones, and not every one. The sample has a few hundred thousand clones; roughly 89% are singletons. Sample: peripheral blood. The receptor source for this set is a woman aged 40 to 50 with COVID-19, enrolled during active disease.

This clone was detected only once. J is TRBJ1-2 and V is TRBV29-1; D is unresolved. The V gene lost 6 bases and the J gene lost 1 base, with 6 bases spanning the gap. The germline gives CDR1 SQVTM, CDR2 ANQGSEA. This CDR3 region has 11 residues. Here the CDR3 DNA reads TGCAGCGTCACTTATAACTATGGCTACACCTTC. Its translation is CSVTYNYGYTF.

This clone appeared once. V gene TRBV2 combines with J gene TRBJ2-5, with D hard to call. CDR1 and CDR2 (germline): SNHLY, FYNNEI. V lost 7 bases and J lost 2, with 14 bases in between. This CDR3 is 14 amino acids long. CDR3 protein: CASTYQRQQETQYF. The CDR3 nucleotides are TGTGCCAGCACTTATCAGAGGCAGCAAGAGACCCAGTACTTC.

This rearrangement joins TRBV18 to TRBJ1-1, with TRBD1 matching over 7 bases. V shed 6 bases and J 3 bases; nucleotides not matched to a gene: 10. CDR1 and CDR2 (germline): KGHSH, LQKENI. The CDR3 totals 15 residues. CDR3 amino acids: CASSDGYRGDTEAFF. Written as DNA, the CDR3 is TGTGCCAGCTCCGACGGCTACAGGGGAGACACTGAAGCTTTCTTT. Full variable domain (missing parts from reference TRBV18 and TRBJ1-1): NAGVMQNPRHLVRRRGQEARLRCSPMKGHSHVYWYRQLPEEGLKFMVYLQKENIIDESGMPKERFSAEFPKEGPSILRIQQVVRGDSAAYFCASSDGYRGDTEAFFGQGTRLTVV.

CDR3 DNA sequence: TGTGCCAGCAGTTTATCCCAGGGTCAGCCCCAGCATTTT. This translates into CASSLSQGQPQHF. The chain joins TRBV28 to TRBJ1-5; D might be TRBD1 (5 bases). Germline CDR1 is MDHEN and CDR2 is SYDVKM. Trimming removed 1 base from V and 6 bases from J, with 7 bases in between. The CDR3 is made up of 13 amino acids.

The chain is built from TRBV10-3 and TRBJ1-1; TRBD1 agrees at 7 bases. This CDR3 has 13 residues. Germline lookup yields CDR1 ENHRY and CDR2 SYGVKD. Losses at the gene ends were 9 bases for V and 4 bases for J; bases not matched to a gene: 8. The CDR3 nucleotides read TGTGCCATAGGCCCTGGACAGGCCACTGAAGCTTTCTTT. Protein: CAIGPGQATEAFF.

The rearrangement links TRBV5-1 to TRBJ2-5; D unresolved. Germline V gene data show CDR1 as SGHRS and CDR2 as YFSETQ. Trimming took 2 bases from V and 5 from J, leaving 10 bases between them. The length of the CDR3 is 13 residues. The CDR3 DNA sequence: TGCGCCAGCAGCTTCCAGGAATGCGAGACCCAGTACTTC. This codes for CASSFQECETQYF. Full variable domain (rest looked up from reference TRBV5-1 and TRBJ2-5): KAGVTQTPRYLIKTRGQQVTLSCSPISGHRSVSWYQQTPGQGLQFLFEYFSETQRNKGNFPGRFSGRQFSNSRSEMNVSTLELGDSALYLCASSFQECETQYFGPGTRLLVL.

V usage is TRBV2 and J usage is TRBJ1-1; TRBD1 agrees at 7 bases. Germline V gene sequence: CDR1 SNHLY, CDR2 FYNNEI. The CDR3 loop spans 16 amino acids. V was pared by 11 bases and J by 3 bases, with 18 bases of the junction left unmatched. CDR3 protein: CARRGQGGLGDTEAFF. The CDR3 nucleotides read TGTGCCCGTAGAGGGCAGGGGGGATTGGGGGACACTGAAGCTTTCTTT. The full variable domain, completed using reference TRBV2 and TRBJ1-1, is EPEVTQTPSHQVTQMGQEVILRCVPISNHLYFYWYRQILGQKVEFLVSFYNNEISEKSEIFDDQFSVERPDGSNFTLKIRSTKLEDSAMYFCARRGQGGLGDTEAFFGQGTRLTVV.

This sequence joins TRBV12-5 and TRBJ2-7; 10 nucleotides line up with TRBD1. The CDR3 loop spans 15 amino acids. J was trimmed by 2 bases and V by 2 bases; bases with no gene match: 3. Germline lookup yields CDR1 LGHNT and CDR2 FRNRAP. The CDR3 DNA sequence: TGTGCTAGTGGTTTGACCGGGACAGGGGCCTACGAGCAGTACTTC. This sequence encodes CASGLTGTGAYEQYF.

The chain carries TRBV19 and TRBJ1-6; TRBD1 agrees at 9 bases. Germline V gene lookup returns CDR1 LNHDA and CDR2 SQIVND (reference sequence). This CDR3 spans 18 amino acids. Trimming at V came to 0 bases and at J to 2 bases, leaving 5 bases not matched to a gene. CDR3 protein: CASSIDPWTGAYNSPLHF. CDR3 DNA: TGTGCCAGTAGTATAGACCCATGGACAGGGGCCTATAATTCACCCCTCCACTTT.

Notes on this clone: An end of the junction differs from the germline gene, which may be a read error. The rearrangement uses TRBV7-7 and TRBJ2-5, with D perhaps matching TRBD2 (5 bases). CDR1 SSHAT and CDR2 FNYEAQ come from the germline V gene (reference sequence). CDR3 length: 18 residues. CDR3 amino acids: CASSLVIGLALTGETQYF. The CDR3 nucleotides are TGTGCTAGCAGCTTAGTGATCGGTCTGGCCCTAACGGGGGAGACCCAGTACTTC.

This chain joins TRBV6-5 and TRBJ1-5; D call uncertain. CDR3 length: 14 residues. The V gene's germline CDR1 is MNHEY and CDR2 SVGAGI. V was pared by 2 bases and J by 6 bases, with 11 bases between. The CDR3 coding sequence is TGTGCCAGCAGTTACGGTGCGGGGAGTCAGCCCCAGCATTTT. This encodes CASSYGAGSQPQHF.

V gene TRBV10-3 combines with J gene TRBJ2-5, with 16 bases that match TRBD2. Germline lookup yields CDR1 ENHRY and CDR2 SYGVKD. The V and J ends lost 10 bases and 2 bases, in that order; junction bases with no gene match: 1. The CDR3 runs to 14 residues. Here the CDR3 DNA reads TGTGCCACGGGACTAGCGGGGGGGCAAGAGACCCAGTACTTC. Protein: CATGLAGGQETQYF.

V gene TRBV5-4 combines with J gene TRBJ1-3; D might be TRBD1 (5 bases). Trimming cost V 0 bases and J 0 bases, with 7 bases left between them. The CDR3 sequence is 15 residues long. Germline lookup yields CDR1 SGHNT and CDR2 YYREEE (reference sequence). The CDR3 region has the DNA TGTGCCAGCAGCTTGGGACAGCTCTCTGGAAACACCATATATTTT. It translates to CASSLGQLSGNTIYF. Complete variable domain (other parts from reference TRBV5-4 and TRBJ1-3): ETGVTQSPTHLIKTRGQQVTLRCSSQSGHNTVSWYQQALGQGPQFIFQYYREEENGRGNFPPRFSGLQFPNYSSELNVNALELDDSALYLCASSLGQLSGNTIYFGEGSWLTVV.

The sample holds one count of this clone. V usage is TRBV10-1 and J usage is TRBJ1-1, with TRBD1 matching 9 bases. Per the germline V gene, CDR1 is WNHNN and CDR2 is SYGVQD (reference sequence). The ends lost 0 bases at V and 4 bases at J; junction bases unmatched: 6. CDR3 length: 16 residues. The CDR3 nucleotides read TGCGCCAGCAGTGAGTCGTGGACAGGGGACGGCACTGAAGCTTTCTTT. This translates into CASSESWTGDGTEAFF.

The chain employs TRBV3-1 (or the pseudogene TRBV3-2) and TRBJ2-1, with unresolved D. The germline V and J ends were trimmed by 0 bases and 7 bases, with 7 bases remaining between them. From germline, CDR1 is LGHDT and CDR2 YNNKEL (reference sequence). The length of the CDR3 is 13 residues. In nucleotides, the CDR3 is TGTGCCAGCAGCCAAGATCGGTCGAATGAGCAGTTCTTC. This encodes CASSQDRSNEQFF.

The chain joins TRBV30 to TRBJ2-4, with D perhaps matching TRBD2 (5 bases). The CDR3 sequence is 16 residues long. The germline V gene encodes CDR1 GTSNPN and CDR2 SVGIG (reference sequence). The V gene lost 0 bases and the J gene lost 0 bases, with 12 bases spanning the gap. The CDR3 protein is CAWSVLRVLAKNIQYF. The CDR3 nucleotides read TGTGCCTGGAGTGTACTGAGGGTTCTAGCCAAAAACATTCAGTACTTC.

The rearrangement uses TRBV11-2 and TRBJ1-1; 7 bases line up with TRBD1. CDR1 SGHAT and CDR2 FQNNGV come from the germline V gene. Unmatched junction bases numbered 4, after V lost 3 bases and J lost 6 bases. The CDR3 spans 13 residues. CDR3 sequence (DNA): TGTGCCAGCAGCTTGGGACAGCGCGCTGAAGCTTTCTTT. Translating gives CASSLGQRAEAFF. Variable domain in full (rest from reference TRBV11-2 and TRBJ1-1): EAGVAQSPRYKIIEKRQSVAFWCNPISGHATLYWYQQILGQGPKLLIQFQNNGVVDDSQLPKDRFSAERLKGVDSTLKIQPAKLEDSAVYLCASSLGQRAEAFFGQGTRLTVV.

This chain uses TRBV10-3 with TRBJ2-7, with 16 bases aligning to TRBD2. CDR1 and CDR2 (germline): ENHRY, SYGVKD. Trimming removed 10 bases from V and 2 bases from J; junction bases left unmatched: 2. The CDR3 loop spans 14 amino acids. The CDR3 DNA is TGTGCCACGGGGACTAGCGGGAGGGCCTACGAGCAGTACTTC. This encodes CATGTSGRAYEQYF.

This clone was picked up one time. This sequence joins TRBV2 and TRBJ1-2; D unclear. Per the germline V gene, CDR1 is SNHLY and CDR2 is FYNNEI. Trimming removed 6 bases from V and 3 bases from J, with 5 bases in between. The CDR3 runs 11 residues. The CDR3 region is CASRLDYGYTF. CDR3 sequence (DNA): TGTGCCAGCAGACTAGACTATGGCTACACCTTC.

The CDR3 protein is CASSSPRGTGELFF. CDR3 DNA sequence: TGTGCCAGCAGCTCTCCCAGGGGAACCGGGGAGCTGTTTTTT. This chain uses TRBV3-1 (or the pseudogene TRBV3-2) with TRBJ2-2; tentative D call: TRBD1 (6 bases). This CDR3 region has 14 residues. The V gene's germline CDR1 is LGHDT and CDR2 YNNKEL (reference sequence). Between the trimmed V and J ends, which lost 5 bases and 5 bases, there was a span of 12 bases.

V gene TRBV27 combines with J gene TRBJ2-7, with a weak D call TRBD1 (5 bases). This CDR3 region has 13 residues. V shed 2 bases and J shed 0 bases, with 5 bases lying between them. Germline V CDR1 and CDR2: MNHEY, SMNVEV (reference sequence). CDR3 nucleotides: TGTGCCAGCAGTTTACAGGGCTCCTACGAGCAGTACTTC. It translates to CASSLQGSYEQYF.

CDR3 sequence (DNA): TGTGCCAGCTCACCATTAACTAATCATAATTCACCCCTCCACTTT. This encodes CASSPLTNHNSPLHF. V usage is TRBV18 and J usage is TRBJ1-6, with no clear D. The V and J ends lost 2 bases and 5 bases respectively, with 10 bases between them. The CDR3 spans 15 residues. Germline lookup yields CDR1 KGHSH and CDR2 LQKENI.

The CDR3 loop is CASSLGTRNTGELFF. DNA for the CDR3: TGTGCCAGCAGCTTAGGGACTAGGAACACCGGGGAGCTGTTTTTT. This chain links TRBV11-2 with TRBJ2-2; TRBD2 aligns across 7 bases. The length of the CDR3 is 15 residues. The V segment lost 1 base and the J segment 1 base; nucleotides outside the gene matches: 0. Germline lookup yields CDR1 SGHAT and CDR2 FQNNGV.

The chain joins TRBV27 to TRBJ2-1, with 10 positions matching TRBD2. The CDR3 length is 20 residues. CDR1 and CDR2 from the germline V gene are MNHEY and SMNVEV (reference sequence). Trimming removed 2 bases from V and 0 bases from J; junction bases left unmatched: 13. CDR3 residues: CASSLRASGSWVSSYNEQFF. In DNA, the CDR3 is TGTGCCAGCAGTTTAAGGGCTAGCGGGAGTTGGGTGAGCTCCTACAATGAGCAGTTCTTC.

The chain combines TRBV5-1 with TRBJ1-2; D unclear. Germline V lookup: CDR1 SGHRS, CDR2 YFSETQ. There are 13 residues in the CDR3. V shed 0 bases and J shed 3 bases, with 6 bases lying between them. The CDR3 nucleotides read TGCGCCAGCAGCTTGGTGGGAGACTATGGCTACACCTTC. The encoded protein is CASSLVGDYGYTF. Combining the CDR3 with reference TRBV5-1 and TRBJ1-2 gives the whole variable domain KAGVTQTPRYLIKTRGQQVTLSCSPISGHRSVSWYQQTPGQGLQFLFEYFSETQRNKGNFPGRFSGRQFSNSRSEMNVSTLELGDSALYLCASSLVGDYGYTFGSGTRLTVV.

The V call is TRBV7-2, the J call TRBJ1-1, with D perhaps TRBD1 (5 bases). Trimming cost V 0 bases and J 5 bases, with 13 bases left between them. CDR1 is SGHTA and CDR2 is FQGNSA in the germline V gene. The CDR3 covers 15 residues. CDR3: CASSLAGQGGTEAFF. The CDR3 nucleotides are TGTGCCAGCAGCTTAGCGGGGCAGGGAGGAACTGAAGCTTTCTTT.

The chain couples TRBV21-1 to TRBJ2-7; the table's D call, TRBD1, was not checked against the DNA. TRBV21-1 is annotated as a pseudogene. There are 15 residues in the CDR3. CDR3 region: CASSKLQANSYEQYF. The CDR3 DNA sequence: TGTGCCAGCAGCAAATTACAGGCCAACTCCTACGAGCAGTACTTC.

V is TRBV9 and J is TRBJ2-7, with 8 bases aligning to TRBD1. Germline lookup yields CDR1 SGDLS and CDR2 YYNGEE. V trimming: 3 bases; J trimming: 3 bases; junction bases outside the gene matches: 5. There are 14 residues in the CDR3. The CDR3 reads CASSATGANYEQYF. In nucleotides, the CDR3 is TGTGCCAGCAGCGCGACAGGGGCCAACTACGAGCAGTACTTC.